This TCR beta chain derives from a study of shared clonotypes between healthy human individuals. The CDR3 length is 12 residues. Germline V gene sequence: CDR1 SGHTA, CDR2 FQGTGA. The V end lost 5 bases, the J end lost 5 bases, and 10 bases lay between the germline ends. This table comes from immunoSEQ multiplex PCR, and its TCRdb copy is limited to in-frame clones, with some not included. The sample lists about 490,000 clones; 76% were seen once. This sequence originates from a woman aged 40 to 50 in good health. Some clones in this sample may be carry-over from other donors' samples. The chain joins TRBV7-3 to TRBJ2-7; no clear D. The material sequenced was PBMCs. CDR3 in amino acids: CASSPAPDEQYF. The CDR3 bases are TGTGCCAGCAGCCCCGCGCCCGACGAGCAGTACTTC.